The clone carrying this T cell receptor beta chain was recorded many times. This sample was taken from a study of T-cell reconstitution after alpha-beta-depleted transplantation in children. Unique molecular identifiers featured in how the TCRbeta library was prepared. Via MiXCR, TCRdb re-called the PCR reads, giving one row per CDR3 protein. Among approximately 400,000 distinct CDR3 sequences listed, approximately 10% were seen once. The receptor comes from a human donor who donated a stem cell graft to a child with acute myeloid leukemia. The sample in question was PBMCs from the stem cell graft donor, obtained from the stem cell graft.

CDR3 DNA sequence: TGTGCCAGCAGCCAATGGGACGGATACAATGAGCAGTTCTTC. This translates into CASSQWDGYNEQFF. The rearrangement links TRBV3-1 to TRBJ2-1; either TRBD1 or TRBD2 may fit D (5 bases each). In germline, CDR1 is LGHDT, CDR2 YNNKEL (reference sequence). The ends were cut back, 2 bases at V and 4 bases at J, with 9 bases in the middle. The CDR3 is 14 residues long.